This TCR beta chain was obtained from a study of cytomegalovirus exposure and HLA in healthy donors. The study ran its PCR with 60 Vbeta and 13 Jbeta primers. Profiled with immunoSEQ multiplex PCR; TCRdb holds only in-frame clones, not every one. The table shows about 78,000 clones, with about 64% occurring only once. The CDR3 is 15 amino acids. V trimming: 3 bases; J trimming: 1 base; junction bases outside the gene matches: 6. Germline lookup yields CDR1 SGDLS and CDR2 YYNGEE. The source material was PBMCs. The sequence was collected from a man aged 30 to 45 in good health and CMV-seropositive. This chain links TRBV9 with TRBJ2-5; 7 nucleotides match TRBD1. CDR3 sequence: CASSAGTATQETQYF. The CDR3 coding sequence is TGTGCCAGCAGCGCGGGGACAGCCACCCAAGAGACCCAGTACTTC.